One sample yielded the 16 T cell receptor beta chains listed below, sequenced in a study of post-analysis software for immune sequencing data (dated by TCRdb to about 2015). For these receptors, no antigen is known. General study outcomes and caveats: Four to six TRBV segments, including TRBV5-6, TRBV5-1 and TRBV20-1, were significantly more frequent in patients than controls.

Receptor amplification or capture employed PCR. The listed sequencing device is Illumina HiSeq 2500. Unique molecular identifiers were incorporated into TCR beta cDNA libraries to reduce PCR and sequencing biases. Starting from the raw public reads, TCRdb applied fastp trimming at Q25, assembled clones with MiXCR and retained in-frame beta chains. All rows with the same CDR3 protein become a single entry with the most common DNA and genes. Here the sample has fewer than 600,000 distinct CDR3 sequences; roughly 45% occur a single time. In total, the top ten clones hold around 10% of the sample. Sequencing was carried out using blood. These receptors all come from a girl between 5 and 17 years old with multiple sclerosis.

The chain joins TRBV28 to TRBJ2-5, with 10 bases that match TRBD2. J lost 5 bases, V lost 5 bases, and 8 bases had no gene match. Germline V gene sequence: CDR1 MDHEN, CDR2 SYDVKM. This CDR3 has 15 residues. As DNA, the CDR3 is TGTGCCAGCAGTCCGAGCGGGAGGGCGGAGGAGACCCAGTACTTC. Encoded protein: CASSPSGRAEETQYF. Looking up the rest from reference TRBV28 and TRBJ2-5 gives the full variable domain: DVKVTQSSRYLVKRTGEKVFLECVQDMDHENMFWYRQDPGLGLRLIYFSYDVKMKEKGDIPEGYSVSREKKERFSLILESASTNQTSMYLCASSPSGRAEETQYFGPGTRLLVL.

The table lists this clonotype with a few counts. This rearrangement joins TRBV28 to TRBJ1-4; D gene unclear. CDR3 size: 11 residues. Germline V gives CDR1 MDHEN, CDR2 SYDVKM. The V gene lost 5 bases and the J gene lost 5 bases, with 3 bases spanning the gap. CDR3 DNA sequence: TGTGCCAGCAGTCACAATGAAAAACTGTTTTTT. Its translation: CASSHNEKLFF.

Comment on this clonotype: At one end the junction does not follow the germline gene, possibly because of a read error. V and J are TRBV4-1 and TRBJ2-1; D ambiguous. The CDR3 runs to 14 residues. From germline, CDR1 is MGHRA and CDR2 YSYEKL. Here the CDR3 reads CASSPSRKNNEQIF. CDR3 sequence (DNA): TGCGCCAGCAGCCCGTCTAGGAAAAACAATGAGCAGATCTTC.

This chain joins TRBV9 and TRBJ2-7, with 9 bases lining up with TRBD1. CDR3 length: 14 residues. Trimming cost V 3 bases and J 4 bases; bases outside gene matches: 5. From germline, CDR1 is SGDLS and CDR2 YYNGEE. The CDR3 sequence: CASSAGQGHYEQYF. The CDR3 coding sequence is TGTGCCAGCAGCGCTGGACAGGGGCATTACGAGCAGTACTTC.

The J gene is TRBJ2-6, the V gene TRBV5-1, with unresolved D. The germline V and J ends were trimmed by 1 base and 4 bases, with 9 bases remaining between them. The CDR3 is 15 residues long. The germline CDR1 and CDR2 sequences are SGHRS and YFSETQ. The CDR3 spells CASSLQGGGANVLTF. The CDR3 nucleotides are TGCGCCAGCAGCTTGCAAGGTGGAGGGGCCAACGTCCTGACTTTC.

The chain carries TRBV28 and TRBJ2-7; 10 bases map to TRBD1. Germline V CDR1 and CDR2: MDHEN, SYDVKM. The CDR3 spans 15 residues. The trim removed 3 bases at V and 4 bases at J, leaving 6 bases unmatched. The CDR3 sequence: CASSLAGTGEYEQYF. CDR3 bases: TGTGCCAGCAGTTTGGCCGGGACAGGGGAGTACGAGCAGTACTTC.

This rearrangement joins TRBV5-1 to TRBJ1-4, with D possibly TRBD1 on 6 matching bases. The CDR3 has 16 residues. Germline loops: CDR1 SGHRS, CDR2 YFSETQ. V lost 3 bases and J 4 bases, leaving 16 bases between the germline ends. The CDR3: CASSYQVSGDNEKLFF. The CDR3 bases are TGCGCCAGCAGCTACCAAGTGTCAGGGGATAATGAAAAACTGTTTTTT.

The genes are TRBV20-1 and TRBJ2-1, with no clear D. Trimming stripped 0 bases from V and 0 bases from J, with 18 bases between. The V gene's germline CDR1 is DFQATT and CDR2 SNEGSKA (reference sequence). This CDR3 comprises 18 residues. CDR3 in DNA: TGCAGTGCTAGAGATCTTACGGAAGGGCCGAGCTCCTACAATGAGCAGTTCTTC. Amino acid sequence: CSARDLTEGPSSYNEQFF.

CDR3 sequence reads: CSARPSVGYNEQYF. CDR3 nucleotide sequence: TGCAGTGCTAGACCCTCCGTGGGCTACAATGAGCAGTACTTC. V and J are TRBV20-1 and TRBJ2-5; D is unclear. Germline V CDR1 and CDR2: DFQATT, SNEGSKA (reference sequence). The CDR3 sequence is 14 residues long. Trimming shortened V by 2 bases and J by 11 bases, and 21 bases separated the two germline ends.

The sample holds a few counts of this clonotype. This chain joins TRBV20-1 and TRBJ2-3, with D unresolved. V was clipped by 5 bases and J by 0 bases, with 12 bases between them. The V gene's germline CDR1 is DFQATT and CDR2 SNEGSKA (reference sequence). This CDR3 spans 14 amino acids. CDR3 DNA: TGCAGTGCTGCTCCGGGTTCTAGCACAGATACGCAGTATTTT. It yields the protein CSAAPGSSTDTQYF.

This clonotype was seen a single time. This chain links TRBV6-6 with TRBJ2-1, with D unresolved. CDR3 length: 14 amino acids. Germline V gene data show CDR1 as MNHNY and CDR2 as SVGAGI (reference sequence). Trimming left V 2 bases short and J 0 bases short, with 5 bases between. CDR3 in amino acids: CASSYESSYNEQFF. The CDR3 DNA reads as TGTGCCAGCAGTTACGAGAGCTCCTACAATGAGCAGTTCTTC.

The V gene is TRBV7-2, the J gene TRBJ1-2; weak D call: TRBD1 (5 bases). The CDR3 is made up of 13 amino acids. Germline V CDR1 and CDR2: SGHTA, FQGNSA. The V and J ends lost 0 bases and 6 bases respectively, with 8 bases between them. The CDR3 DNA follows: TGTGCCAGCAGCTTAGCGGGGCCGGATGGCTACACCTTC. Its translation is CASSLAGPDGYTF.

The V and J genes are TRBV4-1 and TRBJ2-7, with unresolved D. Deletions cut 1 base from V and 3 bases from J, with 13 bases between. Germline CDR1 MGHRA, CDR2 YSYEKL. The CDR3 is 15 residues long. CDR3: CASSQVSRSFYEQYF. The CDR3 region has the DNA TGCGCCAGCAGCCAAGTAAGCAGGTCCTTCTACGAGCAGTACTTC.

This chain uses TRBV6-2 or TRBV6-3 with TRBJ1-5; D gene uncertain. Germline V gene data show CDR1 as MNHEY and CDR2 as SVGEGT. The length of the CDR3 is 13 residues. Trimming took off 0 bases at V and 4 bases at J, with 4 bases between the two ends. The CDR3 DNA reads TGTGCCAGCAGTTACTCTGAAAATCAGCCCCAGCATTTT. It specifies CASSYSENQPQHF.

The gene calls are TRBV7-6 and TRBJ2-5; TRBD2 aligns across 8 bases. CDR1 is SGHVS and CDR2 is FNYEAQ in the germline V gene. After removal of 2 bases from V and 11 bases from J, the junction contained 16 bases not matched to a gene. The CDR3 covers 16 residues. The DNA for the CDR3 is TGTGCCAGCAGCTTATTGGTTGGGGCGGGAGGAGGTGAGCAGTACTTC. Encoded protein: CASSLLVGAGGGEQYF.

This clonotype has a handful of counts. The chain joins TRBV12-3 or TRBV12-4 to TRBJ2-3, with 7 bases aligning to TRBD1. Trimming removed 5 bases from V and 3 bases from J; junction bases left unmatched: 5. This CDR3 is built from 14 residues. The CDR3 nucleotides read TGTGCCAGCAGTCAGGGACAGAGAACAGATACGCAGTATTTT. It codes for CASSQGQRTDTQYF.